The rows below give T cell receptor beta chains drawn from one sample of a study of shared clonotypes between healthy human individuals. The data were produced by immunoSEQ multiplex PCR, yet TCRdb's version contains in-frame clones alone and is incomplete. The repertoire has more than 2 million clones, 85% to 95% of them found once; the top ten carry around 1.1%. Sequenced material: naive CD8+ T cells sorted from blood. The receptors come from a man aged 18 to 29 in good health. Both conserved end residues are part of each CDR3. The order of the fields is D gene, V gene, CDR3 protein. D genes are given only for firm matches.

d_call: TRBD2; v_call: TRBV2; cdr3_aa: CASSIGLAGVYEQYF
d_call: NA; v_call: TRBV6-6; cdr3_aa: CASREAFGSGANVLTF
d_call: NA; v_call: TRBV19; cdr3_aa: CASILNRTQETQYF
d_call: NA; v_call: TRBV9; cdr3_aa: CASSVDPGSSGNTIYF
d_call: NA; v_call: TRBV5-4; cdr3_aa: CASSLEQDNGYTF
d_call: TRBD2; v_call: TRBV14; cdr3_aa: CASSLRLAGGPLANTGELFF
d_call: NA; v_call: TRBV30; cdr3_aa: CAWSVARATYEQYF
d_call: NA; v_call: TRBV5-4; cdr3_aa: CASSPEASYEQYF
d_call: NA; v_call: TRBV27; cdr3_aa: CASSLSWGPTDTQYF
d_call: NA; v_call: TRBV4-2; cdr3_aa: CASSQPNDLQPYEQYF
d_call: NA; v_call: TRBV5-1; cdr3_aa: CASSLSLPGNTIYF
d_call: NA; v_call: TRBV13; cdr3_aa: CASSLEGNEQYF
d_call: TRBD1; v_call: TRBV28; cdr3_aa: CASSYRGSTEAFF
d_call: NA; v_call: TRBV14; cdr3_aa: CASSHGSNYGYTF
d_call: NA; v_call: TRBV29-1; cdr3_aa: CSAQWAGTNTGELFF
d_call: NA; v_call: TRBV2; cdr3_aa: CASMNSFSGANVLTF
d_call: TRBD2; v_call: TRBV30; cdr3_aa: CAWSAVGLASSSYNEQFF
d_call: NA; v_call: TRBV6-1; cdr3_aa: CASSELLWDGDTQYF
d_call: TRBD2; v_call: TRBV7-9; cdr3_aa: CASSLIAGGPNEQFF
d_call: NA; v_call: TRBV30; cdr3_aa: CAWSVGGRFHEQYF
d_call: TRBD2; v_call: TRBV5-4; cdr3_aa: CATSSGVLGEQYF
d_call: NA; v_call: TRBV10-2; cdr3_aa: CASSEDGRSEQYF
d_call: TRBD1; v_call: TRBV27; cdr3_aa: CASSTGTGGSWEQYF
d_call: TRBD2; v_call: TRBV13; cdr3_aa: CASSQRTSPTYEQYF
d_call: NA; v_call: TRBV11-2; cdr3_aa: CASSLDGTGSYEQYF
d_call: TRBD2; v_call: TRBV5-5; cdr3_aa: CASNPGLAGGPTGRDTQYF
d_call: NA; v_call: TRBV5-6; cdr3_aa: CASSFGSWTGELFF
d_call: NA; v_call: TRBV4-1; cdr3_aa: CASSQEGGRGVLRLF
d_call: NA; v_call: TRBV6-1; cdr3_aa: CASSEFGGMNTEAFF
d_call: NA; v_call: TRBV6-5; cdr3_aa: CASRLGLEGEQYF
d_call: NA; v_call: TRBV23-1; cdr3_aa: CASSQSRVPYEQYF
d_call: NA; v_call: TRBV21-1; cdr3_aa: CASSLRQCSSGANVLTF
d_call: NA; v_call: TRBV27; cdr3_aa: CASSPGGGTHGYTF
d_call: NA; v_call: TRBV6-1; cdr3_aa: CASSERQTNYGYTF
d_call: NA; v_call: TRBV10-3; cdr3_aa: CAISAEPLGNSPGETQYF